Detailed here is one T cell receptor beta chain. Given a much more abundant clone one base away, this may be a read error. Trimming took off 6 bases at V and 12 bases at J, with 32 bases between the two ends. The CDR3 contains 16 residues. Germline CDR1 SQVTM, CDR2 ANQGSEA. RNA transcripts provided the source from which TCR beta CDR3 regions were amplified. The TCR CDR3 first-round RT-PCR relied on the HTBI primer set. One entry per CDR3 protein results from TCRdb running MiXCR on the multiplex PCR reads. The sample lists approximately 870,000 distinct CDR3 sequences, around 38% seen once, with over 8% in the top ten. The sample originates from a study of T cells in Graves' hyperthyroidism and ophthalmopathy.

The sequence derives from a man younger than 35 with Graves' hyperthyroidism. Sequenced input: blood. This chain joins TRBV29-1 and TRBJ1-1, with D unresolved. The CDR3 is CSVEDGPVGLDLKPFF. CDR3 nucleotide sequence: TGCAGCGTGGAGGACGGCCCGGTCGGTTTGGATCTGAAGCCTTTCTTT.